This TCR beta chain was documented in a study of CD8+CD57+ T cells in acquired aplastic anemia listed by TCRdb under 2018. For the study in its entirety: On average, sorted CD4+ and CD8+ cells yielded 3.2 ug of extracted DNA, with a range of about 0.17 to 27.4 ug. A CD8+CD57+ expansion meant a frequency higher than the mean frequency seen in healthy subjects.

The paper as a whole reports these results and caveats: Around 27 CD8+ CDR3 sequences were found to be shared between patients and controls, but these sequences appeared to be highly expressed in patients and within the immunodominant clones of the patients. Between patients and healthy controls, no significant difference in CD8+ Simpson's diversity was found (P=0.060).

Profiling of TCR beta VDJ combinations and CDR3 sequences used genomic DNA as the template. An Illumina HiSeq 2000 was used for TCR repertoire sequencing. For the original study's pipeline: TRBV/TRBJ rearrangement plots, CDR3 size and DJ length profiles, and Simpson's diversity index were used to evaluate the repertoires. The immunodominant clone was defined as the most abundant DNA sequence in deep sequencing data. CDR3 amino acid sequences were screened for sharing across subjects and were compared with published repertoires and the VDJdb database. TCRdb reprocessed the public reads (quality trimming at Q25 with fastp, clone calling with MiXCR) and kept in-frame beta chains. CDR3 protein duplicates are merged, each entry listing the most common genes and DNA. These V and J calls rely on TCRdb rather than the paper's analysis. Counted in this sample were around 200,000 distinct CDR3 sequences; roughly two thirds of them appeared once. The top ten constitute about 60% of the sample.

Between the V and J ends, shortened by 3 bases and 0 bases respectively, the junction contains 8 bases. Spanning cysteine to phenylalanine, the CDR3 consists of 14 amino acids. Only the CDR3 portion is preserved as DNA: 42 bases, with reading frame beginning at the first base. Patients chosen for sequencing had shown expansion of CD8+CD57+ cells by flow cytometry. Every patient had severe acquired aplastic anemia, diagnosed using the International Study of Aplastic Anemia and Agranulocytosis and Camitta criteria. At the time blood was sampled, none of the patients had received any therapy. In this study, sorted CD4+ and CD8+ T cells from the blood of healthy subjects and of severe aplastic anemia patients had their TCR repertoires deep-sequenced. Patients were enrolled under clinicaltrials.gov protocols 00001620, 01623167, 00001397, 00071045, 00081523 and 00961064 in the USA. Ficoll-Paque density gradient centrifugation was used to isolate peripheral blood mononuclear cells. Before DNA was extracted, CD4+ and CD8+ T cells were sorted using either FACS or magnetic beads.

The sample holds many counts of this clonotype. Its antigen is still unknown. Base qualities are not at hand, and no much larger clone is one base apart. The sequence derives from a human donor with aplastic anemia. Recombination connected TRBV12-3 or TRBV12-4 to TRBJ1-1; there is no confident call for the D gene. The sample consisted of sorted CD4+, CD8+, or CD8+CD57+ T cells (not recorded which) from PBMCs. CDR3 protein: CASSFPGMNTEAFF. The DNA reads as follows: TGTGCCAGCAGTTTCCCGGGTATGAACACTGAAGCTTTCTTT.